This is a list of T cell receptor beta chains from one sample in a study of CD8 T cells in Susac syndrome. TCRdb re-derived calls from the immunoSEQ multiplex PCR reads in MiXCR, one entry per CDR3 protein. This sample carries approximately 57,000 distinct CDR3 sequences, just under 95% of them seen once, and the ten largest clones take roughly 0.79%. The sequenced sample consisted of CD8+ T cells from PBMCs. The receptors shown here come from a human donor with Susac syndrome. Both conserved end residues are part of each CDR3. D genes are given only for firm matches. The size field is filled for only some rows; it gives once, few, many or a size class.

j_call	cdr3_length	v_call	clone_size	d_call	cdr3_aa	cdr3_nt
TRBJ2-2	12	TRBV27	NA	NA	CASSMNTGELFF	TGTGCCAGCAGTATGAACACCGGGGAGCTGTTTTTT
TRBJ1-2	12	TRBV20-1	NA	NA	CSASPPNYGYTF	TGCAGTGCGAGCCCGCCAAACTATGGCTACACCTTC
TRBJ2-1	11	TRBV23-1	NA	NA	CASRNRVEQFF	TGCGCCAGTAGAAACAGGGTTGAGCAGTTCTTC
TRBJ1-2	12	TRBV5-6	NA	NA	CASSLIGGGYTF	TGTGCCAGCAGCTTAATCGGGGGAGGCTACACCTTC
TRBJ2-3	16	TRBV9	NA	NA	CASSVAATDSTDTQYF	TGTGCCAGCAGCGTAGCGGCCACCGATAGCACAGATACGCAGTATTTT
TRBJ2-1	13	TRBV4-3	NA	TRBD1	CASSQTGGNEQFF	TGCGCCAGCAGCCAAACAGGGGGCAATGAGCAGTTCTTC
TRBJ1-2	15	TRBV29-1	NA	TRBD1	CSSSSGGQGRYGYTF	TGCAGCTCCTCAAGCGGGGGACAGGGACGCTATGGCTACACCTTC
TRBJ1-5	15	TRBV12-3/TRBV12-4	NA	TRBD1	CASSIQDRGRQPQHF	TGTGCCAGCAGTATACAGGACAGGGGGCGTCAGCCCCAGCATTTT
TRBJ2-5	15	TRBV7-3	NA	NA	CASSFSGGLGETQYF	TGTGCCAGCAGCTTTTCCGGGGGGCTCGGAGAGACCCAGTACTTC
TRBJ2-5	15	TRBV7-9	NA	NA	CASSLARTGRETQYF	TGTGCCAGCAGCTTAGCGCGCACGGGGAGAGAGACCCAGTACTTC
TRBJ2-4	13	TRBV7-9	NA	NA	CASSLVRENIQYF	TGTGCCAGCAGCTTAGTCCGGGAAAACATTCAGTACTTC
TRBJ1-4	16	TRBV28	NA	NA	CASSLFPKAWSEKLFF	TGTGCCAGCAGTTTATTCCCCAAGGCGTGGAGTGAAAAACTGTTTTTT
TRBJ2-3	13	TRBV6-5	NA	NA	CASSYNPGDTQYF	TGTGCCAGCAGTTACAATCCGGGAGATACGCAGTATTTT
TRBJ2-1	16	TRBV4-3	NA	NA	CASSQDGIAENNEQFF	TGCGCCAGCAGCCAAGATGGGATAGCGGAGAACAATGAGCAGTTCTTC
TRBJ1-5	13	TRBV15	NA	NA	CATTTGYNQPQHF	TGTGCCACCACCACAGGTTACAATCAGCCCCAGCATTTT
TRBJ2-3	14	TRBV12-3/TRBV12-4	NA	NA	CASSFGQTTDTQYF	TGTGCCAGCAGTTTTGGGCAGACCACAGATACGCAGTATTTT
TRBJ2-2	14	TRBV27	NA	NA	CASSLEEYTGELFF	TGTGCCAGCAGCCTGGAGGAATACACCGGGGAGCTGTTTTTT
TRBJ2-7	14	TRBV20-1	NA	TRBD1	CSGGGQGPFYEQYF	TGCAGTGGAGGCGGACAGGGGCCTTTCTACGAGCAGTACTTC
TRBJ2-2	16	TRBV5-1	NA	NA	CASSSRTDTNTGELFF	TGCGCCAGCAGCTCACGGACAGACACGAACACCGGGGAGCTGTTTTTT
TRBJ1-2	12	TRBV29-1	NA	NA	CSVVSRLNGYTF	TGCAGCGTTGTGAGCAGGTTAAATGGCTACACCTTC
TRBJ2-1	13	TRBV12-3/TRBV12-4	NA	NA	CASSSGLRNEQFF	TGTGCCAGCAGTTCGGGCCTACGCAATGAGCAGTTCTTC
TRBJ1-2	14	TRBV5-6	NA	NA	CASSLITNNYGYTF	TGTGCCAGCAGCTTGATAACAAATAACTATGGCTACACCTTC
TRBJ1-5	14	TRBV2	NA	NA	CASSESGYNQPQHF	TGTGCCAGCAGTGAATCGGGGTACAATCAGCCCCAGCATTTT
TRBJ2-7	12	TRBV9	NA	NA	CASSEGGIEQYF	TGTGCCAGCTCTGAGGGGGGAATCGAGCAGTACTTC
TRBJ2-7	12	TRBV13	NA	NA	CASQDRDYEQYF	TGTGCCAGCCAGGACAGAGACTACGAGCAGTACTTC
TRBJ2-7	13	TRBV5-1	NA	TRBD1	CASRTGRSYEQYF	TGCGCCAGCAGGACAGGGCGTTCCTACGAGCAGTACTTC
TRBJ2-3	14	TRBV24-1	NA	NA	CATSDPYRQDTQYF	TGTGCCACCAGTGATCCGTACCGCCAGGATACGCAGTATTTT
TRBJ1-1	13	TRBV23-1	NA	NA	CASSRPESAEAFF	TGCGCCAGCAGTCGCCCGGAGTCGGCTGAAGCTTTCTTT
TRBJ2-1	14	TRBV5-4	NA	NA	CASSLADSPDEQFF	TGTGCCAGCAGCTTGGCCGACAGTCCGGATGAGCAGTTCTTC
TRBJ1-3	16	TRBV6-5	NA	NA	CASSSSDAGWGNTIYF	TGTGCCAGCAGTTCTTCCGACGCTGGATGGGGAAACACCATATATTTT
TRBJ2-5	15	TRBV4-3	NA	TRBD2	CASSQTAGDQETQYF	TGCGCCAGCAGCCAAACAGCGGGGGATCAAGAGACCCAGTACTTC
TRBJ1-2	14	TRBV28	NA	TRBD1	CASSIDRANYGYTF	TGTGCCAGCAGTATAGACAGGGCTAACTATGGCTACACCTTC
TRBJ2-5	16	TRBV6-5	NA	TRBD2	CASSYDSGGLEETQYF	TGTGCCAGCAGTTACGATAGCGGGGGGTTGGAAGAGACCCAGTACTTC
TRBJ2-1	15	TRBV3-1	NA	NA	CASSQQPQGRDEQFF	TGTGCCAGCAGCCAACAACCACAGGGACGGGATGAGCAGTTCTTC
TRBJ1-6	15	TRBV6-1	NA	NA	CASSEESSYNSPLHF	TGTGCCAGCAGTGAAGAGAGCTCCTATAATTCACCCCTCCACTTT
TRBJ2-7	15	TRBV5-1	NA	NA	CASSLDPGPSYEQYF	TGCGCCAGCAGCTTGGACCCGGGACCCAGCTACGAGCAGTACTTC
TRBJ1-5	14	TRBV12-3/TRBV12-4	NA	NA	CASSLGSYNQPQHF	TGTGCCAGCAGTTTGGGGAGCTACAATCAGCCCCAGCATTTT
TRBJ2-3	19	TRBV29-1	once	TRBD2	CSVEGYWTSGGWGTDTQYF	TGCAGCGTTGAAGGTTACTGGACTAGCGGGGGGTGGGGCACAGATACGCAGTATTTT
TRBJ2-5	14	TRBV5-1	NA	NA	CASSLDRVEETQYF	TGCGCCAGCAGCTTGGACAGGGTGGAAGAGACCCAGTACTTC
TRBJ2-1	15	TRBV9	NA	NA	CASSPPDRPYNEQFF	TGTGCCAGCAGCCCGCCGGACAGACCCTACAATGAGCAGTTCTTC
TRBJ2-5	15	TRBV7-2	medium-sized	NA	CASSLGRGVWETQYF	TGTGCCAGCAGCTTAGGTCGAGGGGTCTGGGAGACCCAGTACTTC
TRBJ2-4	13	TRBV7-2	few	NA	CAGGTANVNIQYF	TGTGCCGGGGGGACTGCAAACGTAAACATTCAGTACTTC
TRBJ2-1	11	TRBV4-1	once	NA	CASSRSTEQFF	TGCGCCAGCAGCCGGTCGACTGAGCAGTTCTTC
TRBJ1-5	15	TRBV19	few	TRBD1	CASSTQGASNQPQHF	TGTGCCAGTAGTACCCAGGGGGCCAGCAATCAGCCCCAGCATTTT
TRBJ2-1	11	TRBV29-1	few	NA	CSVPWGYEQFF	TGCAGCGTTCCCTGGGGATATGAGCAGTTCTTC
TRBJ2-1	9	TRBV2	NA	NA	CASMSEQFF	TGTGCCAGCATGAGTGAGCAGTTCTTC
TRBJ1-1	15	TRBV13	NA	NA	CASSLDRLMNTEAFF	TGTGCCAGCAGCTTAGACAGACTGATGAACACTGAAGCTTTCTTT
TRBJ1-2	17	TRBV7-9	NA	NA	CASSSWVGNPVNYGYTF	TGTGCCAGCAGCTCATGGGTGGGCAATCCAGTAAACTATGGCTACACCTTC
TRBJ2-1	12	TRBV9	NA	NA	CASSVVKNEQFF	TGTGCCAGCAGCGTAGTTAAAAATGAGCAGTTCTTC
TRBJ1-2	13	TRBV5-1	NA	NA	CASSLEISYGYTF	TGCGCCAGCAGCTTGGAGATTTCCTATGGCTACACCTTC
TRBJ2-2	15	TRBV13	NA	TRBD1	CASSPDRGQTGELFF	TGTGCCAGCAGCCCCGACAGGGGGCAGACCGGGGAGCTGTTTTTT
TRBJ2-5	13	TRBV9	NA	NA	CASSIEGRETQYF	TGTGCCAGCAGCATAGAAGGGAGGGAGACCCAGTACTTC
TRBJ2-1	14	TRBV20-1	NA	NA	CSARDGDGYNEQFF	TGCAGTGCTAGAGATGGGGACGGTTACAATGAGCAGTTCTTC